The 27 T cell receptor beta chains presented below share a single source sample, sequenced in a study of blood T cell repertoires in COVID-19. The data were produced by immunoSEQ multiplex PCR, yet TCRdb's version contains in-frame clones alone and is incomplete. The table has around 150,000 clones, approximately 80% seen once. Sequenced: PBMCs or T cells enriched from blood (not recorded which). Source of these receptors: a middle-aged man who had recovered from COVID-19.

V usage is TRBV6-5 and J usage is TRBJ2-7; D gene unclear. This CDR3 is built from 14 residues. In germline, CDR1 is MNHEY, CDR2 SVGAGI. V was trimmed by 0 bases and J by 2 bases, leaving 8 bases between them. The CDR3 coding sequence is TGTGCCAGCAGTTACTCCGGGTCAGCCTACGAGCAGTACGTC. This encodes CASSYSGSAYEQYV.

The J gene is TRBJ1-1, the V gene TRBV29-1; 10 bases agree with TRBD1. V dropped 5 bases and J dropped 5; count of bases not matched to a gene: 5. The germline V gene encodes CDR1 SQVTM and CDR2 ANQGSEA. This CDR3 has 13 amino acids. The CDR3 sequence is CSVIGTGVTEAFF. The CDR3 region has the DNA TGCAGCGTTATAGGGACAGGGGTTACTGAAGCTTTCTTT.

For this clone: Germline is not matched at one junction end, which may reflect a read error. This chain uses TRBV11-2 with TRBJ1-1; possible D gene TRBD1, 6 bases. CDR1 is SGHAT and CDR2 is FQNNGV in the germline V gene. The CDR3 totals 14 residues. The CDR3 region is CASSLASGTGYKVF. The DNA for the CDR3 is TGTGCCAGCAGCTTAGCGTCGGGAACAGGGTACAAAGTCTTT.

This clone has at least ten counts. The rearrangement joins TRBV5-1 to TRBJ1-2, with TRBD1 identical over 7 bases. The V and J ends lost 0 bases and 8 bases, in that order; junction bases with no gene match: 4. Germline CDR1 is SGHRS and CDR2 is YFSETQ. The CDR3 is 13 amino acids. The CDR3: CASSLGTGPGYTF. In nucleotides, the CDR3 is TGCGCCAGCAGCTTGGGGACAGGCCCGGGCTACACCTTC. Looking up the rest from reference TRBV5-1 and TRBJ1-2 gives the full variable domain: KAGVTQTPRYLIKTRGQQVTLSCSPISGHRSVSWYQQTPGQGLQFLFEYFSETQRNKGNFPGRFSGRQFSNSRSEMNVSTLELGDSALYLCASSLGTGPGYTFGSGTRLTVV.

V is TRBV11-2 and J is TRBJ2-2, with TRBD1 as a possible D gene (6 bases). Germline V gene lookup returns CDR1 SGHAT and CDR2 FQNNGV. The CDR3 is 16 residues long. V gave up 5 bases and J gave up 1 base, with 14 bases separating them. This CDR3 reads CASSTYRDENTGELFF. Written as DNA, the CDR3 is TGTGCCAGCAGCACGTACAGGGACGAGAACACCGGGGAGCTGTTTTTT.

CDR3 loop: CASRPRGLDYGYTF. In nucleotides, the CDR3 is TGTGCCAGCAGACCCAGGGGGCTGGACTATGGCTACACCTTC. The chain couples TRBV6-5 to TRBJ1-2, with TRBD1 identical over 8 bases. Per the germline V gene, CDR1 is MNHEY and CDR2 is SVGAGI. V lost 6 bases to trimming and J lost 3 bases; unmatched junction nucleotides: 6. The CDR3 sequence is 14 residues long.

This CDR3 is CASSRGSGRVTQYF. The CDR3 DNA reads as TGTGCCAGCAGCAGGGGGTCCGGCCGGGTGACGCAGTATTTT. V gene TRBV11-3 combines with J gene TRBJ2-3; perhaps TRBD1 as D (6 bases). Trimming shortened V by 5 bases and J by 9 bases, and 18 bases separated the two germline ends. CDR1 is SGHNT and CDR2 is YENEEA in the germline V gene. This CDR3 comprises 14 residues. Full variable domain (remainder filled in from reference TRBV11-3 and TRBJ2-3): EAGVVQSPRYKIIEKKQPVAFWCNPISGHNTLYWYLQNLGQGPELLIRYENEEAVDDSQLPKDRFSAERLKGVDSTLKIQPAELGDSAVYLCASSRGSGRVTQYFGPGTRLTVL.

This sequence joins TRBV12-5 and TRBJ1-5; a weak D match, TRBD1 (5 bases). Trimming removed 4 bases at V and 6 bases at J, with 16 bases between. The CDR3 is 15 amino acids. Germline V gene lookup returns CDR1 LGHNT and CDR2 FRNRAP. The CDR3 loop reads CASGSEPGIRQPQHF. The CDR3 DNA is TGTGCTAGTGGTTCCGAGCCAGGGATACGTCAGCCCCAGCATTTT.

This clone was recorded only once. The genes are TRBV5-1 and TRBJ1-1; D may be TRBD1 (5 bases). CDR1 is SGHRS, CDR2 YFSETQ, per germline. With 4 bases removed from V and 10 bases from J, the gap between germline ends came to 20 bases. This CDR3 contains 14 residues. The CDR3 region is CASSIEGAGVGAFF. The CDR3 DNA sequence: TGCGCCAGCAGCATTGAGGGCGCGGGGGTAGGAGCTTTCTTT.

This chain joins TRBV30 and TRBJ1-6; a possible D gene is TRBD1 (6 bases). The CDR3 runs to 13 residues. The V end lost 2 bases, the J end lost 6 bases, and 8 bases lay between the germline ends. Germline V gene sequence: CDR1 GTSNPN, CDR2 SVGIG (reference sequence). The CDR3 DNA reads as TGTGCCTGGAGTTTCAGGGGTAATTCACCCCTCCACTTT. It specifies CAWSFRGNSPLHF.

The chain is built from TRBV6-1 and TRBJ2-3; TRBD2 agrees at 14 bases. The J segment lost 5 bases and the V segment lost 4 bases, leaving 5 bases of the junction unmatched. The CDR3 runs to 16 residues. Germline V lookup: CDR1 MNHNS, CDR2 SASEGT. The CDR3 region has the DNA TGTGCCAGCAGTGGAAGACTAGCGGGGGGGCTAGATACGCAGTATTTT. Amino acids: CASSGRLAGGLDTQYF.

This clone was observed a single time. The V gene is TRBV6-5, the J gene TRBJ2-3, with 9 positions matching TRBD2. The CDR3 is made up of 15 amino acids. Germline V gene lookup returns CDR1 MNHEY and CDR2 SVGAGI. Trimming at V came to 2 bases and at J to 5 bases, leaving 5 bases not matched to a gene. DNA of the CDR3: TGTGCCAGCAGTTACAGCGCGGGGGGGCAAGATACGCAGTATTTT. This gives the protein CASSYSAGGQDTQYF.

The CDR3: CASSLMASGGAKDTQYF. CDR3 bases: TGTGCCAGCAGCTTAATGGCTAGCGGGGGGGCCAAAGATACGCAGTATTTT. The chain combines TRBV7-2 with TRBJ2-3; 12 nucleotides line up with TRBD2. The trim removed 2 bases at V and 5 bases at J, leaving 8 bases unmatched. The CDR3 is made up of 17 amino acids. CDR1 is SGHTA, CDR2 FQGNSA, per germline. Full variable domain (missing parts from reference TRBV7-2 and TRBJ2-3): GAGVSQSPSNKVTEKGKDVELRCDPISGHTALYWYRQSLGQGLEFLIYFQGNSAPDKSGLPSDRFSAERTGGSVSTLTIQRTQQEDSAVYLCASSLMASGGAKDTQYFGPGTRLTVL.

The DNA for the CDR3 is TGTGCCAGCAGCTTTACTAGCGGGGGGGCTGGGGAGCAGTACTTC. Encoded protein: CASSFTSGGAGEQYF. This chain joins TRBV13 and TRBJ2-7; 13 bases are shared with TRBD2. The germline CDR1 and CDR2 sequences are PRHDT and FYEKMQ (reference sequence). CDR3 length: 15 residues. V shed 3 bases and J 7 bases; nucleotides not matched to a gene: 6.

This chain uses TRBV5-4 with TRBJ2-3; tentatively, D is TRBD2 (5 bases). The CDR3 runs to 13 residues. Germline assignment: CDR1 SGHNT and CDR2 YYREEE (reference sequence). The V end lost 2 bases, the J end lost 2 bases, and 6 bases lay between the germline ends. CDR3 sequence: CASSLGLTDTQYF. Here the CDR3 DNA reads TGTGCCAGCAGCTTAGGACTCACAGATACGCAGTATTTT.

Remarks on this clone: The sample contains more than one DNA sequence encoding this CDR3. The chain has TRBV4-2 and TRBJ2-3, with 16 bases identical to TRBD2. There are 20 residues in the CDR3. Trimming took 0 bases from V and 3 from J; bases not matched to a gene: 9. Germline V gene data show CDR1 as LGHNA and CDR2 as YNFKEQ. This CDR3 reads CASSQEEGTSGGGRTDTQYF. As DNA, the CDR3 is TGTGCCAGCAGCCAAGAAGAGGGGACTAGCGGGGGGGGTCGGACAGATACGCAGTATTTT.

J is TRBJ1-1 and V is TRBV9; D is unresolved. This CDR3 has 14 residues. Germline V gene sequence: CDR1 SGDLS, CDR2 YYNGEE. V shed 0 bases and J shed 2 bases, with 8 bases lying between them. CDR3 residues: CASSVVTTNTEAFF. CDR3 coding DNA: TGTGCCAGCAGCGTAGTCACGACTAACACTGAAGCTTTCTTT.

The chain has TRBV30 and TRBJ1-6, with D perhaps matching TRBD1 (5 bases). The germline CDR1 and CDR2 sequences are GTSNPN and SVGIG (reference sequence). Trimming removed 4 bases from V and 7 bases from J, with 14 bases in between. The CDR3 length is 14 residues. The CDR3 nucleotides are TGTGCCTGGACCCTGGTCAGGGAAAATTCACCCCTCCACTTT. This translates into CAWTLVRENSPLHF.

The gene calls are TRBV5-8 and TRBJ1-2, with 11 bases aligning to TRBD1. The CDR3 runs 14 residues. Trimming cost V 4 bases and J 4 bases; bases outside gene matches: 3. Germline V gives CDR1 SGHTS, CDR2 YDEGEE. The CDR3 DNA reads as TGTGCCAGCAGCCGGGACAGGGGGTTCTATGGCTACACCTTC. Its translation: CASSRDRGFYGYTF.

The V and J genes are TRBV19 and TRBJ2-7; tentatively, D is TRBD1 (6 bases). CDR1 is LNHDA and CDR2 is SQIVND in the germline V gene (reference sequence). The CDR3 has 13 residues. Trimming removed 5 bases from V and 2 bases from J, with 10 bases in between. Here the CDR3 reads CASSEDRAYEQYF. DNA of the CDR3: TGTGCCAGTAGTGAGGACAGAGCCTACGAGCAGTACTTC.

J is TRBJ2-4 and V is TRBV5-1, with D maybe TRBD1 (5 bases). V was shortened by 4 bases and J by 9 bases, with 20 bases between the two germline ends. The CDR3 is made up of 15 amino acids. Germline-derived CDR1 and CDR2 are SGHRS and YFSETQ. The CDR3 reads CASSPPDSTSSIQYF. CDR3 DNA sequence: TGCGCCAGCAGCCCTCCCGACAGCACGAGTAGCATTCAGTACTTC.

This chain connects TRBV30 to TRBJ2-3; 10 bases are shared with TRBD2. Trimming at V came to 7 bases and at J to 0 bases, leaving 4 bases not matched to a gene. Per germline, CDR1 GTSNPN and CDR2 SVGIG (reference sequence). The CDR3 extends over 14 amino acids. In DNA form, the CDR3 reads TGTGCCTATTTAGCGGGGGGTAGCACAGATACGCAGTATTTT. Its translation is CAYLAGGSTDTQYF.

The gene calls are TRBV11-2 and TRBJ2-2, with TRBD1 as a possible D gene (5 bases). CDR3 length equals 15 residues. From germline, CDR1 is SGHAT and CDR2 FQNNGV. Between the trimmed V and J ends, which lost 8 bases and 1 base, there was a span of 14 bases. DNA for the CDR3: TGTGCCAGCGGCCAGGGTGGTCGGAACACCGGGGAGCTGTTTTTT. Its translation is CASGQGGRNTGELFF.

V gene TRBV5-8 combines with J gene TRBJ1-5; no firm D call. Deletions cut 4 bases from V and 3 bases from J, with 5 bases between. Germline loops: CDR1 SGHTS, CDR2 YDEGEE. The CDR3 loop spans 12 amino acids. The CDR3 DNA reads TGTGCCAGCAGCACCTACAATCAGCCCCAGCATTTT. This codes for CASSTYNQPQHF.

The chain is built from TRBV5-5 and TRBJ1-3, with D uncertain. The CDR3 spans 12 residues. V dropped 5 bases and J dropped 3 bases, with 6 bases sitting between them. CDR1 and CDR2 from the germline V gene are SGHKS and YYEKEE (reference sequence). The CDR3 here is CASSSYGNTIYF. CDR3 DNA: TGTGCCAGCAGTTCTTATGGAAACACCATATATTTT.

In its sample, this clone was seen once. DNA of the CDR3: TGTGCCTGGAGTGTACGAGCGGGGGGGCTCTTCTACAATGAGCAGTTCTTC. Translation: CAWSVRAGGLFYNEQFF. The genes are TRBV30 and TRBJ2-1; TRBD2 matches at 10 bases. The CDR3 contains 17 residues. CDR1 and CDR2 (germline): GTSNPN, SVGIG (reference sequence). J lost 3 bases, V lost 0 bases, and 8 bases had no gene match.

This chain links TRBV12-3 or TRBV12-4 with TRBJ2-5, with a tentative D call TRBD2 (6 bases). V gave up 3 bases and J gave up 5 bases, with 10 bases separating them. This CDR3 contains 13 residues. The DNA for the CDR3 is TGTGCCAGCAGTTTCCTCCTAGCGGAGACCCAGTACTTC. Residues: CASSFLLAETQYF.